This T cell receptor (beta chain) was identified in a study of cytomegalovirus exposure and HLA in healthy donors. As for the study in general: Around 76% of 350 to 400 genotyped donors fell in the Caucasian-associated ancestry cluster.

It was with 60 Vbeta and 13 Jbeta primers that the PCR ran. The method was immunoSEQ multiplex PCR; TCRdb's version includes in-frame clones alone and lacks a portion of them. This specimen shows about 140,000 clones; the ten leading clones hold approximately 2%. The CDR3 covers 14 residues. Germline values: CDR1 SNHLY, CDR2 FYNNEI. Between the trimmed V and J ends, which lost 4 bases and 3 bases, there was a span of 9 bases. Specimen: PBMCs. The chain couples TRBV2 to TRBJ2-2; D possibly corresponds to TRBD1 (6 bases). The clonotype was recovered from a woman younger than 35 in good health and CMV-seronegative. The DNA of the CDR3 is TGTGCCAGCAGTGTTGACAGGTACACCGGGGAGCTGTTTTTT. Its protein product is CASSVDRYTGELFF.